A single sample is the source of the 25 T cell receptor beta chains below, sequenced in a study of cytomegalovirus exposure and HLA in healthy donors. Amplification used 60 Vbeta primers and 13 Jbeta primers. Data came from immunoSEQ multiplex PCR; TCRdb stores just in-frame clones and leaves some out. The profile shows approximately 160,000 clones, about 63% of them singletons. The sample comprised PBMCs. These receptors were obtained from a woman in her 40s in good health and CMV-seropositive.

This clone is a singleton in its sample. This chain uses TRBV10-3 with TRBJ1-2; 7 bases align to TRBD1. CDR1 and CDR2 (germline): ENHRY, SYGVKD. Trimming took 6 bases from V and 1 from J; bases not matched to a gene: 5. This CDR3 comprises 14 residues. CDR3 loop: CAIRSTGFNYGYTF. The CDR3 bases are TGTGCCATCAGATCGACAGGGTTTAACTATGGCTACACCTTC.

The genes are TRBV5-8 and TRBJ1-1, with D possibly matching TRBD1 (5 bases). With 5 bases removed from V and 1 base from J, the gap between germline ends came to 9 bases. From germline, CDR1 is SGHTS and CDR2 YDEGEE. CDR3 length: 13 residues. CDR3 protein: CASSFDRNTEAFF. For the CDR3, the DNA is TGTGCCAGCAGTTTTGACAGGAACACTGAAGCTTTCTTT.

The chain's CDR3 is CASAGQGNQPQHF. CDR3 nucleotides: TGTGCCAGCGCGGGACAGGGCAATCAGCCCCAGCATTTT. The chain couples TRBV7-6 to TRBJ1-5; 8 nucleotides align to TRBD1. Trimming took 8 bases from V and 2 from J; bases not matched to a gene: 2. CDR3 length equals 13 residues. Germline CDR1 and CDR2: SGHVS and FNYEAQ. The variable domain in full, with the rest retrieved from reference TRBV7-6 and TRBJ1-5, is GAGVSQSPRYKVTKRGQDVALRCDPISGHVSLYWYRQALGQGPEFLTYFNYEAQQDKSGLPNDRFSAERPEGSISTLTIQRTEQRDSAMYRCASAGQGNQPQHFGDGTRLSIL.

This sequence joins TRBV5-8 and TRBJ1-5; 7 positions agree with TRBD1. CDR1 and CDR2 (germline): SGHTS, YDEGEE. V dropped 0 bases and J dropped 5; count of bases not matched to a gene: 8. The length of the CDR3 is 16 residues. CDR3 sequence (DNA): TGTGCCAGCAGCTTGGCGACAGGGACAGCCGATCAGCCCCAGCATTTT. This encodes CASSLATGTADQPQHF.

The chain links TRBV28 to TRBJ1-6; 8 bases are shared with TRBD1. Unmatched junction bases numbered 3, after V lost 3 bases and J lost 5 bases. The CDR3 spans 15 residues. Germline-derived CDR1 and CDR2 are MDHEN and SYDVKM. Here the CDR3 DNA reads TGTGCCAGCAGTTTGGGGGACAGGAATAATTCACCCCTCCACTTT. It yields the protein CASSLGDRNNSPLHF.

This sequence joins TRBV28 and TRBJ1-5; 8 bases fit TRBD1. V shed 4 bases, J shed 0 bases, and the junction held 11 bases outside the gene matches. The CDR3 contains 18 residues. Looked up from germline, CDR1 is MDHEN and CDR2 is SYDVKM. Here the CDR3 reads CASSSTTGGSDSNQPQHF. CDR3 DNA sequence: TGTGCCAGCAGTTCGACTACAGGGGGTTCCGATAGCAATCAGCCCCAGCATTTT.

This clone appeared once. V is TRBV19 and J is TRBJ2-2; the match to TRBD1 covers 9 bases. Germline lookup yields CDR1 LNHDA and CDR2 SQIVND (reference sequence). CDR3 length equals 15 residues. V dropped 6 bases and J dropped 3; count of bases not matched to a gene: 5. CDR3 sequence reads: CASRGTGIDTGELFF. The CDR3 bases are TGTGCCAGTAGAGGGACAGGGATCGACACCGGGGAGCTGTTTTTT.

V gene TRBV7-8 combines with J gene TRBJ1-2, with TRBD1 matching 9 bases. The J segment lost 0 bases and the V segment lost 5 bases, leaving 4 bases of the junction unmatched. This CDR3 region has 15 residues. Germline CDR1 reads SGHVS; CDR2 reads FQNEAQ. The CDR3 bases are TGTGCCAGCAGCGTACAGGGGGCGACTAACTATGGCTACACCTTC. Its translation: CASSVQGATNYGYTF.

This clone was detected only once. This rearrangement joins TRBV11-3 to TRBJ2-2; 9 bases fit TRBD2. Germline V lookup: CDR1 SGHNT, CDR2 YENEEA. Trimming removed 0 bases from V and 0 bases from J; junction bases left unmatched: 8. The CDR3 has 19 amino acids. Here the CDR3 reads CASSLDWPAGGTNTGELFF. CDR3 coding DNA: TGTGCCAGCAGCTTAGATTGGCCCGCGGGGGGGACGAACACCGGGGAGCTGTTTTTT. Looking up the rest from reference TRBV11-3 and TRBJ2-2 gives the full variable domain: EAGVVQSPRYKIIEKKQPVAFWCNPISGHNTLYWYLQNLGQGPELLIRYENEEAVDDSQLPKDRFSAERLKGVDSTLKIQPAELGDSAVYLCASSLDWPAGGTNTGELFFGEGSRLTVL.

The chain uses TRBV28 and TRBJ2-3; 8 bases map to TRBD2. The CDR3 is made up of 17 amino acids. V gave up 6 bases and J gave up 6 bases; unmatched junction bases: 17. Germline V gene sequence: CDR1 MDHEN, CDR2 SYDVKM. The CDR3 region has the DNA TGTGCCAGCAGACAAAGCGGGGGATCCTTACTAAGGGATACGCAGTATTTT. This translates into CASRQSGGSLLRDTQYF.

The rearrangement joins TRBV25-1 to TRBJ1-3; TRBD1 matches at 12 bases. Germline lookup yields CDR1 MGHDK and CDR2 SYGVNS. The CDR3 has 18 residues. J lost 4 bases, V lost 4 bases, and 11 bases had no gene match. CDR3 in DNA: TGTGCCAGCAGTGCCCGTCCCGGGACAGGGGGCGAAGGAAACACCATATATTTT. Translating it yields CASSARPGTGGEGNTIYF.

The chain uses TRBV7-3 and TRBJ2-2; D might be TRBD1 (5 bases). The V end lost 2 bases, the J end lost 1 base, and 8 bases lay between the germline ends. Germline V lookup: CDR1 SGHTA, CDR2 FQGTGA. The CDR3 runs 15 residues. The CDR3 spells CASSLPTGNTGELFF. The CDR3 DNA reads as TGTGCCAGCAGCTTACCTACAGGGAACACCGGGGAGCTGTTTTTT.

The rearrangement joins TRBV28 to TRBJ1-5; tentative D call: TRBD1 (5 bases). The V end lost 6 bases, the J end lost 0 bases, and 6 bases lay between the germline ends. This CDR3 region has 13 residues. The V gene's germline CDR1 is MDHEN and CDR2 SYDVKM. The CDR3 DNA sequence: TGTGCCAGCAGGGGGGGTAGCAATCAGCCCCAGCATTTT. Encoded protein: CASRGGSNQPQHF.

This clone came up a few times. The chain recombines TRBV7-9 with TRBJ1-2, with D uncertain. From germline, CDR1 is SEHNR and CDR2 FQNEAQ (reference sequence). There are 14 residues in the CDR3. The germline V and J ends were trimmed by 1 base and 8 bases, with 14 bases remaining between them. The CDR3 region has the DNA TGTGCCAGCAGCTTAGACAGCTCTCCGGGGGGCTACACCTTC. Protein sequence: CASSLDSSPGGYTF. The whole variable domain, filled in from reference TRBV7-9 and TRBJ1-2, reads DTGVSQNPRHKITKRGQNVTFRCDPISEHNRLYWYRQTLGQGPEFLTYFQNEAQLEKSRLLSDRFSAERPKGSFSTLEIQRTEQGDSAMYLCASSLDSSPGGYTFGSGTRLTVV.

The CDR3 nucleotides read TGCAGCGTTGAAGCGGGAGGGGGGACAGATACGCAGTATTTT. Amino acid sequence: CSVEAGGGTDTQYF. V and J are TRBV29-1 and TRBJ2-3, with 8 bases that match TRBD2. Germline assignment: CDR1 SQVTM and CDR2 ANQGSEA. With V trimmed by 1 base and J by 3 bases, 3 bases remained unmatched. The CDR3 totals 14 residues.

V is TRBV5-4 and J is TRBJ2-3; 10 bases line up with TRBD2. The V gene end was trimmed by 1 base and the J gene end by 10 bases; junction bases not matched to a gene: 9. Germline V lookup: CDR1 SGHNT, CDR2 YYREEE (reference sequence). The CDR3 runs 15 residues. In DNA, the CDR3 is TGTGCCAGCAGCTTGTTGGGAAGCGGGAGGGCCGCGCAGTATTTT. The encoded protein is CASSLLGSGRAAQYF.

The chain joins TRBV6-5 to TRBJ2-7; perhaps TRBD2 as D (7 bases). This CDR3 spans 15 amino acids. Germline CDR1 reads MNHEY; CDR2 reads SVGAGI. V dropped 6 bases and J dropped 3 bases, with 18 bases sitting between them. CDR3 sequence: CASRVRGGNVYEQYF. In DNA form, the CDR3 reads TGTGCCAGCAGGGTCAGGGGAGGGAACGTCTACGAGCAGTACTTC.

DNA of the CDR3: TGTGCCAGCAGCAACTTGCCCGGGACTAGCGGGAGGACTAACTACGAGCAGTACTTC. Its translation: CASSNLPGTSGRTNYEQYF. The chain joins TRBV28 to TRBJ2-7; 15 bases fit TRBD2. Unmatched junction bases numbered 15, after V lost 6 bases and J lost 3 bases. CDR1 and CDR2 from the germline V gene are MDHEN and SYDVKM. The CDR3 is 19 amino acids.

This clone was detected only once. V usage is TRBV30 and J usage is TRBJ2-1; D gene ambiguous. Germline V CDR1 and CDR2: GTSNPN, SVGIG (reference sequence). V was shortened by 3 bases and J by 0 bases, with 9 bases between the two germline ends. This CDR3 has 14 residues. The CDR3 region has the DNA TGTGCCTGGAGATCCCCGAGCTCCTACAATGAGCAGTTCTTC. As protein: CAWRSPSSYNEQFF. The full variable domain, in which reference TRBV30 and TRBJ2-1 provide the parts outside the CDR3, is SQTIHQWPATLVQPVGSPLSLECTVEGTSNPNLYWYRQAAGRGLQLLFYSVGIGQISSEVPQNLSASRPQDRQFILSSKKLLLSDSGFYLCAWRSPSSYNEQFFGPGTRLTVL.

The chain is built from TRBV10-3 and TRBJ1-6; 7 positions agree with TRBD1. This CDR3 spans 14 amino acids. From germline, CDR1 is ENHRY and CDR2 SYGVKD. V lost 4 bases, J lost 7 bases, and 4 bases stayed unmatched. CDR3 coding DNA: TGTGCCATCAGTGCGGGACAGCAAAATTCACCCCTCCACTTT. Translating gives CAISAGQQNSPLHF.

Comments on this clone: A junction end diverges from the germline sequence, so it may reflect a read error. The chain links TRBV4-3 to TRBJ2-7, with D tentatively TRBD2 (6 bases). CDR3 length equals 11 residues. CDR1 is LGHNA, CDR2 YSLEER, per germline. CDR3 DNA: TGCGCCAGCAGCGGACGGGGAGGTACGGGCTTC. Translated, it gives CASSGRGGTGF.

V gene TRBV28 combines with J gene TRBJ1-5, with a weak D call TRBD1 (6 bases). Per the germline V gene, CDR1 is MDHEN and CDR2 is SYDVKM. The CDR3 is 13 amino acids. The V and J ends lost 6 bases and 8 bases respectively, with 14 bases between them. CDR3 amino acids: CASRTNRVEPQHF. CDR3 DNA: TGTGCCAGCAGAACAAACAGGGTAGAGCCCCAGCATTTT. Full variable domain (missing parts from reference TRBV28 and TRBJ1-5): DVKVTQSSRYLVKRTGEKVFLECVQDMDHENMFWYRQDPGLGLRLIYFSYDVKMKEKGDIPEGYSVSREKKERFSLILESASTNQTSMYLCASRTNRVEPQHFGDGTRLSIL.

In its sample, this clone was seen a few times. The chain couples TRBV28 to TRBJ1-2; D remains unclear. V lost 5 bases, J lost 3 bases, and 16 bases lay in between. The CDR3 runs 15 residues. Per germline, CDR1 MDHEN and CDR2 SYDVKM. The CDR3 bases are TGTGCCAGCAGTCCCCCGGCGGGTCGGGACTATGGCTACACCTTC. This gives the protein CASSPPAGRDYGYTF.

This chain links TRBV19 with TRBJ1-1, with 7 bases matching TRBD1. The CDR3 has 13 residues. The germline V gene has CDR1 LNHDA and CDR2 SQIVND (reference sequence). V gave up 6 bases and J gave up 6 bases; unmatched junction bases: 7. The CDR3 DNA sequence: TGTGCCAGTAGGACGACAGGGAGGTCTGAAGCTTTCTTT. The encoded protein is CASRTTGRSEAFF.

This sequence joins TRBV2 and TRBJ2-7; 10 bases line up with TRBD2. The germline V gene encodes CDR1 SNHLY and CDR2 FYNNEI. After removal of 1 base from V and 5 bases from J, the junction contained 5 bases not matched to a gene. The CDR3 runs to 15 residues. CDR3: CASSEGASGRNEQYF. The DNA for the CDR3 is TGTGCCAGCAGTGAAGGCGCTAGCGGGAGAAACGAGCAGTACTTC.